What follows describes a single TCR beta chain. One end of the junction is discordant with germline, which a read error may explain. The use of a sample-barcoded 5' primer and a J-beta primer mix characterized a second PCR of roughly 6 to 12 cycles. Every cDNA was tagged by a template-switch adaptor with 12 random nucleotides. TCRdb reanalysed the 5' RACE reads using MiXCR and keeps one entry per CDR3 protein. The sample yields fewer than 900,000 distinct CDR3 sequences, around 46% seen once. The data derive from a study of blood T cells in healthy people across ages. Germline values: CDR1 SSHAT, CDR2 FNYEAQ (reference sequence). This CDR3 has 14 amino acids.

The TCR comes from a woman aged 55 to 70 in good health. The chain links TRBV7-7 to TRBJ1-6, with D possibly TRBD1 on 5 matching bases. The sample taken for sequencing was blood. The CDR3 nucleotides are TGTGCTAGCAGCTTAGAGGGGACCGATTCACCCCTCCACTTT. This sequence encodes CASSLEGTDSPLHF.